The entry below gives a single T cell receptor (beta chain) sequence along with its context. The antigen is undetermined. The donors, nominally healthy at sampling, likely had unrecorded immune exposures. This CDR3 contains 14 residues. Germline V gene data show CDR1 as MDHEN and CDR2 as SYDVKM. Losses at the gene ends were 10 bases for V and 2 bases for J; bases not matched to a gene: 3. PCR was performed using 60 Vbeta and 13 Jbeta primers. Repertoires were generated with immunoSEQ multiplex PCR, while TCRdb's copy carries only in-frame clones and drops some. This table has 150,000 or so clones, around 80% appearing once. These data belong to a study of cytomegalovirus exposure and HLA in healthy donors. Findings and caveats of the study: Later on, an analysis found that several of the most significant clusters appeared to be linked to common viral pathogens, which included parvovirus B19. Donor immune exposure was known only as CMV serostatus.

The TCR sequence derives from a woman between 35 and 50 years old in good health and CMV-seropositive. Sequenced: PBMCs. The chain carries TRBV28 and TRBJ2-3; 13 bases align to TRBD2. The CDR3 is CATGLAGNTDTQYF. For the CDR3, the DNA is TGTGCCACGGGACTAGCGGGGAACACAGATACGCAGTATTTT.